Shown below are 30 T cell receptor beta chains from a single sample sequenced in a study of blood T cell repertoires in COVID-19. The assay was immunoSEQ multiplex PCR, and TCRdb's table has in-frame clones only and misses some. The profile covers fewer than 300,000 clones, with roughly 84% appearing a single time and roughly 1.6% taken by the ten largest. The sequenced material came from peripheral blood. The receptors shown here come from a human donor with COVID-19, enrolled during active disease. The donor label of this sample is uncertain.

The chain couples TRBV5-1 to TRBJ2-2, with TRBD1 matching over 10 bases. Trimming cost V 1 base and J 5 bases; bases outside gene matches: 5. The CDR3 covers 16 residues. Germline CDR1 SGHRS, CDR2 YFSETQ. CDR3 amino acids: CASSLYGTGETGELFF. The DNA for the CDR3 is TGCGCCAGCAGCTTGTATGGGACAGGGGAGACCGGGGAGCTGTTTTTT.

This rearrangement joins TRBV3-1 (or the pseudogene TRBV3-2) to TRBJ2-3, with 7 nucleotides matching TRBD2. J lost 6 bases, V lost 4 bases, and 10 bases had no gene match. CDR3 size: 15 residues. The V gene's germline CDR1 is LGHDT and CDR2 YNNKEL (reference sequence). The CDR3 bases are TGTGCCAGCAGCCCTTCTAGCGGTATTGGGGATACGCAGTATTTT. It codes for CASSPSSGIGDTQYF.

The genes are TRBV6-5 and TRBJ1-2; 8 bases match TRBD1. The CDR3 is 13 amino acids. Germline V gives CDR1 MNHEY, CDR2 SVGAGI. Trimming cost V 6 bases and J 7 bases; bases outside gene matches: 7. The CDR3 sequence is CASSAPGQAGYTF. CDR3 DNA sequence: TGTGCCAGCAGCGCCCCGGGACAGGCTGGCTACACCTTC.

The chain carries TRBV6-4 and TRBJ1-5; unclear D gene. The CDR3 consists of 19 residues. Trimming shortened V by 2 bases and J by 0 bases, and 20 bases separated the two germline ends. Germline CDR1 reads MRHNA; CDR2 reads SNTAGT. The CDR3, as DNA: TGTGCCAGCAGTGACCGAAGGGAGCAGCCTCTTTATAGCAATCAGCCCCAGCATTTT. Encoded protein: CASSDRREQPLYSNQPQHF.

This clone showed up just once. This chain's CDR3 is CASSHLTASSYNEQFF. DNA of the CDR3: TGTGCCAGCAGCCATCTGACTGCCAGCTCCTACAATGAGCAGTTCTTC. The chain links TRBV7-8 to TRBJ2-1; D gene ambiguous. The CDR3 has 16 amino acids. The germline gives CDR1 SGHVS, CDR2 FQNEAQ. V gave up 5 bases and J gave up 0 bases, with 14 bases separating them.

This sequence joins TRBV6-6 and TRBJ1-4; TRBD1 is a possible D gene (6 bases). From germline, CDR1 is MNHNY and CDR2 SVGAGI (reference sequence). V was cut by 5 bases and J by 10 bases, with 17 bases left in between. The CDR3 contains 14 residues. The CDR3: CASSGRVLQGKLFF. The CDR3, as DNA: TGTGCCAGCAGTGGCCGAGTTTTACAGGGAAAACTGTTTTTT.

Worth noting for this clone: Other DNA sequences in the same sample also yield this CDR3. The J gene is TRBJ2-7, the V gene TRBV4-3; TRBD2 matches at 10 bases. This CDR3 is built from 16 residues. The germline gives CDR1 LGHNA, CDR2 YSLEER. With V trimmed by 0 bases and J by 3 bases, 5 bases remained unmatched. The CDR3: CASSQDRTSGSYEQYF. CDR3 bases: TGCGCCAGCAGCCAAGATAGGACTAGCGGCAGCTACGAGCAGTACTTC.

The V call is TRBV28, the J call TRBJ1-2; 8 bases agree with TRBD1. CDR1 MDHEN and CDR2 SYDVKM come from the germline V gene. V lost 9 bases to trimming and J lost 6 bases; unmatched junction nucleotides: 6. The CDR3 is 12 residues long. Here the CDR3 DNA reads TGTGCCAGTAGGACAGGGTCGGATGGCTACACCTTC. Translation: CASRTGSDGYTF.

The chain uses TRBV6-5 and TRBJ1-1, with unresolved D. The germline V and J ends were trimmed by 6 bases and 11 bases, with 16 bases remaining between them. There are 12 residues in the CDR3. The germline V gene encodes CDR1 MNHEY and CDR2 SVGAGI. The CDR3 is CASRRGPPGAFF. The CDR3 DNA follows: TGTGCCAGCAGGCGAGGGCCACCCGGGGCTTTCTTT.

This clone was observed a single time. The chain carries TRBV6-5 and TRBJ1-5, with TRBD1 identical over 9 bases. The CDR3 length is 15 residues. The germline gives CDR1 MNHEY, CDR2 SVGAGI. V was pared by 0 bases and J by 6 bases, with 3 bases of the junction left unmatched. The CDR3 region has the DNA TGTGCCAGCAGTTACTCAGGGACAGGGAGTCAGCCCCAGCATTTT. This codes for CASSYSGTGSQPQHF.

The J gene is TRBJ2-3, the V gene TRBV5-6; D call uncertain. The germline V and J ends were trimmed by 6 bases and 1 base, with 15 bases remaining between them. This CDR3 comprises 15 residues. Germline V gene data show CDR1 as SGHDT and CDR2 as YYEEEE. CDR3 protein: CASIFPEARTDTQYF. The CDR3 DNA reads as TGTGCCAGCATCTTTCCCGAAGCCCGCACAGATACGCAGTATTTT.

The chain uses TRBV7-9 and TRBJ1-2; D call uncertain. V dropped 3 bases and J dropped 8 bases, with 13 bases sitting between them. The CDR3 has 13 amino acids. From germline, CDR1 is SEHNR and CDR2 FQNEAQ (reference sequence). The CDR3 DNA sequence: TGTGCCAGCAGCTTGGCAGCGATTGGAGGCTACACCTTC. Translated, it gives CASSLAAIGGYTF.

This clone came up once. This chain uses TRBV12-3 or TRBV12-4 with TRBJ1-6, with D unclear. V was cut by 7 bases and J by 7 bases, with 11 bases left in between. The CDR3 is made up of 13 amino acids. The CDR3 here is CASKSFPNSPLHF. The CDR3 region has the DNA TGTGCCAGCAAATCTTTTCCCAATTCACCCCTCCACTTT.

The chain combines TRBV19 with TRBJ1-2; D ambiguous. The V gene lost 1 base and the J gene lost 6 bases, with 9 bases spanning the gap. CDR1 and CDR2 from the germline V gene are LNHDA and SQIVND (reference sequence). The CDR3 is 13 amino acids. The CDR3 nucleotides read TGTGCCAGTAGTATAGGGCAGGCTGATGGCTACACCTTC. Translating gives CASSIGQADGYTF.

The chain uses TRBV19 and TRBJ2-7; 9 nucleotides line up with TRBD2. V shed 0 bases, J shed 2 bases, and the junction held 5 bases outside the gene matches. The CDR3 contains 16 residues. The germline V gene has CDR1 LNHDA and CDR2 SQIVND (reference sequence). CDR3 DNA: TGTGCCAGTAGTATAGATGGGACTAGCATTACCTACGAGCAGTACTTC. Encoded protein: CASSIDGTSITYEQYF.

This clone has only a few counts. Additional DNA sequences in this sample encode the identical CDR3. The CDR3 spells CSVETGGGYEQYF. CDR3 nucleotides: TGCAGCGTTGAAACGGGAGGGGGTTACGAGCAGTACTTC. The rearrangement joins TRBV29-1 to TRBJ2-7; TRBD2 matches at 8 bases. Per germline, CDR1 SQVTM and CDR2 ANQGSEA. The V gene end was trimmed by 2 bases and the J gene end by 4 bases; junction bases not matched to a gene: 4. The CDR3 contains 13 residues.

V is TRBV30 and J is TRBJ1-3; weak D call: TRBD1 (5 bases). CDR1 is GTSNPN and CDR2 is SVGIG in the germline V gene (reference sequence). The CDR3 contains 14 residues. The V end was cut by 0 bases, the J end by 4 bases, with 10 bases between. The CDR3 loop is CAWSVLRAGNTIYF. CDR3 bases: TGTGCCTGGAGTGTACTCAGGGCCGGAAACACCATATATTTT.

This chain uses TRBV29-1 with TRBJ2-1; the match to TRBD2 covers 15 bases. Germline values: CDR1 SQVTM, CDR2 ANQGSEA. With V trimmed by 8 bases and J by 9 bases, 5 bases remained unmatched. The length of the CDR3 is 13 residues. CDR3 in DNA: TGCAGCTTTGGACTAGCGGGAGGGGGTGAGCAGTTCTTC. Amino acid sequence: CSFGLAGGGEQFF.

Note on this clone: Other DNA sequences in this sample translate to the same CDR3. This chain joins TRBV30 and TRBJ2-5, with D uncertain. CDR3 length equals 13 residues. V was cut by 0 bases and J by 5 bases, with 10 bases left in between. The V gene's germline CDR1 is GTSNPN and CDR2 SVGIG (reference sequence). CDR3 loop: CAWSVRVRETQYF. The CDR3, as DNA: TGTGCCTGGAGTGTACGGGTCCGGGAGACCCAGTACTTC.

This clone has just a few counts. The chain is built from TRBV19 and TRBJ1-2; D is ambiguous. Germline V gives CDR1 LNHDA, CDR2 SQIVND (reference sequence). V was clipped by 2 bases and J by 2 bases, with 6 bases between them. The length of the CDR3 is 13 residues. The CDR3 protein is CASSITVNYGYTF. Written as DNA, the CDR3 is TGTGCCAGTAGTATAACAGTGAACTATGGCTACACCTTC.

CDR3 region: CASSYGTSNEQFF. Written as DNA, the CDR3 is TGTGCCAGCAGTTACGGGACTAGCAATGAGCAGTTCTTC. V usage is TRBV6-6 and J usage is TRBJ2-1; 8 nucleotides match TRBD2. V lost 2 bases, J lost 6 bases, and 0 bases stayed unmatched. The CDR3 runs 13 residues. Germline lookup yields CDR1 MNHNY and CDR2 SVGAGI (reference sequence).

The chain couples TRBV29-1 to TRBJ2-7, with 7 bases fitting TRBD2. Germline V lookup: CDR1 SQVTM, CDR2 ANQGSEA. J lost 3 bases, V lost 4 bases, and 6 bases had no gene match. This CDR3 comprises 13 residues. CDR3: CSVVWGGVYEQYF. The CDR3 DNA sequence: TGCAGCGTTGTCTGGGGGGGGGTCTACGAGCAGTACTTC.

The rearrangement uses TRBV27 and TRBJ1-2; D is unclear. The length of the CDR3 is 14 residues. Germline V gene data show CDR1 as MNHEY and CDR2 as SMNVEV (reference sequence). Trimming left V 6 bases short and J 1 base short, with 12 bases between. CDR3 sequence: CASSLGRHNYGYTF. For the CDR3, the DNA is TGTGCCAGCAGCCTAGGGAGACATAACTATGGCTACACCTTC.

The chain has TRBV3-1 (or the pseudogene TRBV3-2) and TRBJ2-3; tentatively, D is TRBD1 (6 bases). CDR1 and CDR2 (germline): LGHDT, YNNKEL (reference sequence). Trimming took off 2 bases at V and 8 bases at J, with 17 bases between the two ends. This CDR3 contains 15 residues. The CDR3 is CASSQNPQGRGTQYF. CDR3 nucleotides: TGTGCCAGCAGCCAAAACCCACAGGGTAGGGGTACGCAGTATTTT.

The V call is TRBV5-1, the J call TRBJ2-2, with 7 bases identical to TRBD1. Germline V gives CDR1 SGHRS, CDR2 YFSETQ. V was pared by 2 bases and J by 6 bases, with 7 bases of the junction left unmatched. The CDR3 spans 15 residues. The chain's CDR3 is CASSFTGESAGELFF. In DNA, the CDR3 is TGCGCCAGCAGCTTCACAGGGGAATCGGCCGGGGAGCTGTTTTTT.

The J gene is TRBJ2-1, the V gene TRBV5-1; the match to TRBD2 covers 12 bases. Germline CDR1 is SGHRS and CDR2 is YFSETQ. V shed 0 bases and J 7 bases; nucleotides not matched to a gene: 8. This CDR3 has 17 amino acids. The CDR3 DNA reads TGCGCCAGCAGCTTGGTTCTAGCGGGAGGGCCGGGGAATGAGCAGTTCTTC. It specifies CASSLVLAGGPGNEQFF. Filled out from reference TRBV5-1 and TRBJ2-1, the complete variable domain reads KAGVTQTPRYLIKTRGQQVTLSCSPISGHRSVSWYQQTPGQGLQFLFEYFSETQRNKGNFPGRFSGRQFSNSRSEMNVSTLELGDSALYLCASSLVLAGGPGNEQFFGPGTRLTVL.

The chain employs TRBV6-1 and TRBJ1-3; D gene uncertain. Germline assignment: CDR1 MNHNS and CDR2 SASEGT. With 3 bases removed from V and 4 bases from J, the gap between germline ends came to 13 bases. This CDR3 region has 15 residues. This chain's CDR3 is CASSESGIQGNTIYF. The CDR3 nucleotides are TGTGCCAGCAGTGAGTCCGGGATTCAAGGAAACACCATATATTTT.

The genes are TRBV15 and TRBJ2-5; D may be TRBD1 (5 bases). CDR1 is LNHNV and CDR2 is YYDKDF in the germline V gene (reference sequence). Trimming shortened V by 1 base and J by 2 bases, and 8 bases separated the two germline ends. This CDR3 is 14 amino acids long. The CDR3 reads CATSRGGVQETQYF. CDR3 DNA sequence: TGTGCCACCAGCAGAGGGGGCGTTCAAGAGACCCAGTACTTC. Using reference TRBV15 and TRBJ2-5 for the parts outside the CDR3, the full variable domain is DAMVIQNPRYQVTQFGKPVTLSCSQTLNHNVMYWYQQKSSQAPKLLFHYYDKDFNNEADTPDNFQSRRPNTSFCFLDIRSPGLGDTAMYLCATSRGGVQETQYFGPGTRLLVL.

This clone was picked up a small number of times. The chain carries TRBV30 and TRBJ2-5; 10 nucleotides match TRBD2. The V and J ends lost 2 bases and 5 bases, in that order; junction bases with no gene match: 11. The CDR3 runs to 16 residues. The V gene's germline CDR1 is GTSNPN and CDR2 SVGIG (reference sequence). The chain's CDR3 is CAWSTRYSGRGETQYF. In DNA, the CDR3 is TGTGCCTGGAGTACTAGGTACAGCGGGAGGGGCGAGACCCAGTACTTC.

This sequence joins TRBV7-2 and TRBJ1-2, with D perhaps matching TRBD1 (5 bases). From germline, CDR1 is SGHTA and CDR2 FQGNSA. V was clipped by 4 bases and J by 3 bases, with 18 bases between them. This CDR3 has 16 residues. The CDR3 is CASSSPSRQGHYGYTF. CDR3 DNA sequence: TGTGCCAGCAGCTCACCTAGTAGGCAGGGTCACTATGGCTACACCTTC.